This entry concerns a single T cell receptor beta chain. The record originates from a study of blood T cells in healthy people across ages. Alongside a J-beta primer mix, a sample-barcoded 5' primer served in a second PCR lasting roughly 7 to 12 cycles. Each cDNA molecule was tagged by a template-switch adaptor that had 12 random nucleotides. In TCRdb, the 5' RACE reads were re-called with MiXCR into one record per CDR3 protein. Here the sample spans approximately 900,000 distinct CDR3 sequences, just under 30% being singletons. The authors isolated at least 7 million PBMCs per sample. These same records also appear under a second study, on T cells of mothers and their children. That report adds: Maternal samples each gave over 9 million TCR beta CDR3 reads, and child samples approximately 3 million each.

The sequence was collected from a middle-aged woman in good health. Sequenced: blood.

Here the CDR3 DNA reads TGCAGCCCATGTGGGGTGGCCCGGATCGAGCAGTACTTC. Protein product: CSPCGVARIEQYF. The rearrangement joins TRBV29-1 to TRBJ2-7; no reliable D call. CDR1 SQVTM and CDR2 ANQGSEA come from the germline V gene. The V end was cut by 8 bases, the J end by 6 bases, with 20 bases between. The CDR3 runs to 13 residues.